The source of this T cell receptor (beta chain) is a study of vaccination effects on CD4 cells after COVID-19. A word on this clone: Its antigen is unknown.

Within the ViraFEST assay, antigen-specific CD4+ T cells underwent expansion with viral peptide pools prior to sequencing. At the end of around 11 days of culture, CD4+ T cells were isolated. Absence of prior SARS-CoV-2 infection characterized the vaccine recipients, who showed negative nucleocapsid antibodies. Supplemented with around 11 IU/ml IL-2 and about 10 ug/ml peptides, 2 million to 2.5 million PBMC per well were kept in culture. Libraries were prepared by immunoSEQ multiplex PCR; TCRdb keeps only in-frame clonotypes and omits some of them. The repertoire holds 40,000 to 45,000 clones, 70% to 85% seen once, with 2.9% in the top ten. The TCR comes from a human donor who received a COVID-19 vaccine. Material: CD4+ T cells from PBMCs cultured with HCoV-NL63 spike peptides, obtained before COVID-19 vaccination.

DNA for the CDR3: TGTGCCAGCAGTGGGGAGGGTAACTATGGCTACACCTTC. The encoded protein is CASSGEGNYGYTF. J is TRBJ1-2 and V is TRBV2; D remains ambiguous. The CDR3 has 13 amino acids. Between the trimmed V and J ends, which lost 4 bases and 1 base, there was a span of 7 bases. Germline V CDR1 and CDR2: SNHLY, FYNNEI.